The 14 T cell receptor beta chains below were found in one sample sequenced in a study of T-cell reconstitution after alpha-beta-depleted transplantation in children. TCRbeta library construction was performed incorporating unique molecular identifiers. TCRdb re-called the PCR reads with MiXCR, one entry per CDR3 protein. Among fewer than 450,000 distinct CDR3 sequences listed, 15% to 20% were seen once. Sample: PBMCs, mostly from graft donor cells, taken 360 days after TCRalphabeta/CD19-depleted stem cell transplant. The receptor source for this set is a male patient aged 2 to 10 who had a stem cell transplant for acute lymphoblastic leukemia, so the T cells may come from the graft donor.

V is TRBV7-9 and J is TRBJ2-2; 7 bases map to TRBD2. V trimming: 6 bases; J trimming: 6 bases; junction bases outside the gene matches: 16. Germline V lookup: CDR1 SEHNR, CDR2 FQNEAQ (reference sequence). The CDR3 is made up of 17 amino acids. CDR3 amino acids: CASRLPSRTSIAGELFF. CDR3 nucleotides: TGTGCCAGCAGACTCCCCTCCCGGACTAGTATCGCCGGGGAGCTGTTTTTT.

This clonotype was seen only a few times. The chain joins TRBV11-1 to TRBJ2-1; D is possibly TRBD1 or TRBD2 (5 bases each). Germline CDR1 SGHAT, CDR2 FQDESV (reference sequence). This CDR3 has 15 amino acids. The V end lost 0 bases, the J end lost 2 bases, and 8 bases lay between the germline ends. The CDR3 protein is CASSLARGAYNEQFF. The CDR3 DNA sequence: TGTGCCAGCAGCTTAGCCCGGGGCGCCTACAATGAGCAGTTCTTC. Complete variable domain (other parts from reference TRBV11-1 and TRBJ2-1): EAEVAQSPRYKITEKSQAVAFWCDPISGHATLYWYRQILGQGPELLVQFQDESVVDDSQLPKDRFSAERLKGVDSTLKIQPAELGDSAMYLCASSLARGAYNEQFFGPGTRLTVL.

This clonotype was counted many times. For the CDR3, the DNA is TGCGCCAGCAGCCAAGCGGGACTAGCGGGAGCAGATACGCAGTATTTT. Its translation: CASSQAGLAGADTQYF. This chain uses TRBV4-1 with TRBJ2-3; 14 nucleotides line up with TRBD2. In germline, CDR1 is MGHRA, CDR2 YSYEKL. CDR3 length: 16 residues. V lost 1 base to trimming and J lost 4 bases; unmatched junction nucleotides: 1.

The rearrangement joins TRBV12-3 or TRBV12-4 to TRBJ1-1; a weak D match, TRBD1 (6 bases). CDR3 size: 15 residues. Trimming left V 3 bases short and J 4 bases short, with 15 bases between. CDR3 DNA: TGTGCCAGCAGTTTTTTGGGGGGGCGTTTCACTGAAGCTTTCTTT. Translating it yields CASSFLGGRFTEAFF.

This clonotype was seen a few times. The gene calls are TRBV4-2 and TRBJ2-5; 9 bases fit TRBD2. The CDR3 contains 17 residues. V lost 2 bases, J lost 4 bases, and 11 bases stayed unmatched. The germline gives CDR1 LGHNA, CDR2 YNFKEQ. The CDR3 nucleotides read TGTGCCAGCAGCCAACCGACCGCGGGAGGGCAGGGAGAGACCCAGTACTTC. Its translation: CASSQPTAGGQGETQYF.

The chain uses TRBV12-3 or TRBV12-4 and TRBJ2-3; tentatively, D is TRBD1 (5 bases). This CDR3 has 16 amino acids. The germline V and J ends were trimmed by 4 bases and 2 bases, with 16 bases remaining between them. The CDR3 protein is CASSSTRVWPTDTQYF. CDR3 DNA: TGTGCCAGCAGTTCAACCAGGGTCTGGCCCACAGATACGCAGTATTTT.

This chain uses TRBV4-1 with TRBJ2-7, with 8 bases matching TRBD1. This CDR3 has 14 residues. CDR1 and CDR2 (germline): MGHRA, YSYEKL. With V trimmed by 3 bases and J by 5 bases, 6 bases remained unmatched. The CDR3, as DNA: TGCGCCAGCAGCCAGATACAGGGGGTAAACGAGCAGTACTTC. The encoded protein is CASSQIQGVNEQYF.

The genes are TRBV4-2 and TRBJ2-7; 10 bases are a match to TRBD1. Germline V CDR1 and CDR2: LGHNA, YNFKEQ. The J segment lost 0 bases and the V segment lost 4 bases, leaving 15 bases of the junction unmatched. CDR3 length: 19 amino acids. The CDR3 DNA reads TGTGCCAGCAGCCTAGGGACAGGGGCTAACCTTAGAGGCTCCTACGAGCAGTACTTC. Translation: CASSLGTGANLRGSYEQYF.

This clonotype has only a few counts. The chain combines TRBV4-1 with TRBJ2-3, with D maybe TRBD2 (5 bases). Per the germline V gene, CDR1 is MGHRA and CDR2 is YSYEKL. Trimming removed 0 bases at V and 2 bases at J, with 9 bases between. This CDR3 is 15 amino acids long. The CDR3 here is CASSQEERVTDTQYF. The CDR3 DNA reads TGCGCCAGCAGCCAAGAGGAGAGGGTCACAGATACGCAGTATTTT.

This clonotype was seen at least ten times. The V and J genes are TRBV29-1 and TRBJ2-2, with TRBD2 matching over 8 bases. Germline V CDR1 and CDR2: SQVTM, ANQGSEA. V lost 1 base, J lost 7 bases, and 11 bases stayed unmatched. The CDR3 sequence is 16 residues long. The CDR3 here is CSVEGPRGRYGGELFF. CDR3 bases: TGCAGCGTTGAAGGTCCTCGCGGGAGGTACGGCGGGGAGCTGTTTTTT.

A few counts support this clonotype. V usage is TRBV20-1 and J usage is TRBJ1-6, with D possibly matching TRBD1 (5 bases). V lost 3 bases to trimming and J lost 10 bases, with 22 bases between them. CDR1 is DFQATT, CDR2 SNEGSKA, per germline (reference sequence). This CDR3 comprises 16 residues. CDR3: CSARRIRGRVGSPLHF. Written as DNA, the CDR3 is TGCAGTGCTAGGAGGATCCGGGGCAGGGTGGGATCACCCCTCCACTTT.

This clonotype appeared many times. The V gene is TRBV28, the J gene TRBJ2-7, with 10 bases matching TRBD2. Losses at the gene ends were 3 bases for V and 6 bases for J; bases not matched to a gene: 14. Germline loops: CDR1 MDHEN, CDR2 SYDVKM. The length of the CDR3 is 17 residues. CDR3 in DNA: TGTGCCAGCAGTTTGGTTGGCTCCCTAGCGGGAGTTGGCGAGCAGTACTTC. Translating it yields CASSLVGSLAGVGEQYF.

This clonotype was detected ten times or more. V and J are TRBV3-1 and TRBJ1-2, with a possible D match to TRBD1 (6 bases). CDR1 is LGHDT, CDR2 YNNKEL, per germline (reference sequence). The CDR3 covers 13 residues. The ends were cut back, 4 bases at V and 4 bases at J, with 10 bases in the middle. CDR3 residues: CASSRTATYGYTF. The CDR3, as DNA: TGTGCCAGCAGCCGGACAGCTACCTATGGCTACACCTTC.

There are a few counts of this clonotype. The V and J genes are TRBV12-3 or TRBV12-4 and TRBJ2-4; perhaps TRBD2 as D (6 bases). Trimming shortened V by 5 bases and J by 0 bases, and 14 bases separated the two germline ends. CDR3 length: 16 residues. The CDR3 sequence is CASSRFTSLAKNIQYF. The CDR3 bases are TGTGCCAGCAGTCGATTCACTAGCCTAGCCAAAAACATTCAGTACTTC.